Each of the 20 T cell receptor beta chains below was sequenced from the same sample in a study of identical twins. TCRdb re-analysed the 5' RACE reads in MiXCR, keeping a single row per CDR3 protein. The sample lists about 470,000 distinct CDR3 sequences, 20% to 25% occurring once. The same data also went into a second study, on T cells expressing NK-cell markers.

Material for sequencing was CD4+ T cells sorted from blood. Every receptor here comes from a woman aged 18-29 years in good health.

The V call is TRBV15, the J call TRBJ2-3; D not resolved. Looked up from germline, CDR1 is LNHNV and CDR2 is YYDKDF (reference sequence). The CDR3 runs 14 residues. V lost 3 bases to trimming and J lost 4 bases, with 11 bases between them. CDR3 DNA: TGTGCCACCAGCAGTTCTAGTCAACCAGATACGCAGTATTTT. Translating gives CATSSSSQPDTQYF.

This clonotype was seen a handful of times. J is TRBJ2-2 and V is TRBV20-1; D is possibly TRBD1 or TRBD2 (5 bases each). The germline V gene has CDR1 DFQATT and CDR2 SNEGSKA (reference sequence). CDR3 size: 15 residues. V was pared by 0 bases and J by 4 bases, with 12 bases between. The CDR3 bases are TGCAGTGCTAGAGAAGGGGACGTCGGCACCGGGGAGCTGTTTTTT. Protein: CSAREGDVGTGELFF.

This clonotype appeared a few times. The CDR3 coding sequence is TGTGCCAGCAGTTCCGAGGACTGGAAGCAGTTCTTC. It yields the protein CASSSEDWKQFF. The chain couples TRBV12-3 or TRBV12-4 to TRBJ2-1; D might be TRBD2 (5 bases). V was trimmed by 4 bases and J by 11 bases, leaving 12 bases between them. This CDR3 contains 12 residues.

J is TRBJ2-4 and V is TRBV6-1, with D possibly TRBD2 on 6 matching bases. V was shortened by 5 bases and J by 9 bases, with 17 bases between the two germline ends. CDR3 size: 14 residues. CDR1 and CDR2 from the germline V gene are MNHNS and SASEGT. The CDR3 sequence: CASSPSGTPSIQYF. The CDR3 coding sequence is TGTGCCAGCAGTCCTTCGGGGACTCCCAGCATTCAGTACTTC.

Only a few counts were recorded for this clonotype. The chain employs TRBV3-1 and TRBJ1-3; possibly TRBD1 for D (6 bases). Germline CDR1 is LGHDT and CDR2 is YNNKEL (reference sequence). V was cut by 8 bases and J by 0 bases, with 8 bases left in between. The CDR3 totals 13 residues. CDR3 in amino acids: CASGQSSGNTIYF. DNA of the CDR3: TGTGCCAGCGGACAGAGCTCTGGAAACACCATATATTTT.

This clonotype showed up just a few times. This chain connects TRBV12-3 or TRBV12-4 to TRBJ1-5; no clear D. Between the trimmed V and J ends, which lost 4 bases and 0 bases, there was a span of 7 bases. This CDR3 has 14 residues. CDR3 residues: CASSSSYSNQPQHF. The DNA of the CDR3 is TGTGCCAGCAGTTCTAGTTATAGCAATCAGCCCCAGCATTTT.

The chain uses TRBV5-1 and TRBJ2-1; D might be TRBD2 (7 bases). Per germline, CDR1 SGHRS and CDR2 YFSETQ. The CDR3 is 17 amino acids. V lost 0 bases and J 8 bases, leaving 21 bases between the germline ends. CDR3 region: CASSLGRGGGANDEQFF. DNA for the CDR3: TGCGCCAGCAGCTTGGGTCGAGGTGGGGGGGCTAACGATGAGCAGTTCTTC.

This clonotype was counted between two and nine times. The J gene is TRBJ2-1, the V gene TRBV6-1; 11 bases agree with TRBD2. V gave up 6 bases and J gave up 0 bases; unmatched junction bases: 4. There are 16 residues in the CDR3. The germline CDR1 and CDR2 sequences are MNHNS and SASEGT. The CDR3 DNA sequence: TGTGCCAGCAGACTAGCGGGAGCCCCCTCCTACAATGAGCAGTTCTTC. Protein sequence: CASRLAGAPSYNEQFF.

This clonotype has just a few counts. V is TRBV5-6 and J is TRBJ1-1; D not certain. The CDR3 is 13 amino acids. The germline V gene encodes CDR1 SGHDT and CDR2 YYEEEE. Trimming pared 4 bases from V and 6 bases from J, leaving 13 bases between. CDR3 nucleotide sequence: TGTGCCAGCAGCCCTGGACTGTACTCTGAAGCTTTCTTT. It translates to CASSPGLYSEAFF.

This clonotype came up many times. The genes are TRBV12-3 or TRBV12-4 and TRBJ2-5; maybe TRBD2 (6 bases). V lost 3 bases and J lost 4, with 9 bases in between. This CDR3 spans 13 amino acids. CDR3 DNA: TGTGCCAGCAGTTTCGGGGGTTCAGAGACCCAGTACTTC. Its protein product is CASSFGGSETQYF.

In this sample, this clonotype turned up a few times. The V call is TRBV12-3 or TRBV12-4, the J call TRBJ2-7; perhaps D is TRBD1 or TRBD2 (5 bases each). V gave up 6 bases and J gave up 2 bases, with 17 bases separating them. The CDR3 runs 15 residues. The CDR3 protein is CASRRAGTKPYEQYF. CDR3 sequence (DNA): TGTGCCAGCAGGCGGGCCGGGACCAAGCCCTACGAGCAGTACTTC.

This clonotype was found a few times. The chain uses TRBV12-3 or TRBV12-4 and TRBJ1-1; D might be TRBD1 (5 bases). V was trimmed by 2 bases and J by 11 bases, leaving 18 bases between them. This CDR3 comprises 14 residues. In DNA form, the CDR3 reads TGTGCCAGCAGTTTATATGTGAGGGGCCGAGAGGCTTTCTTT. Its protein is CASSLYVRGREAFF.

The chain employs TRBV5-1 and TRBJ1-2, with 7 bases aligning to TRBD1. The ends lost 4 bases at V and 2 bases at J; junction bases unmatched: 11. CDR3 length equals 16 residues. Germline CDR1 is SGHRS and CDR2 is YFSETQ. The CDR3 DNA reads TGCGCCAGCAGCCGAGCGGCAGGGGGTTCCAACTATGGCTACACCTTC. This encodes CASSRAAGGSNYGYTF.

Only a few counts were recorded for this clonotype. The chain links TRBV5-5 to TRBJ2-7; D remains unclear. Germline CDR1 is SGHKS and CDR2 is YYEKEE (reference sequence). This CDR3 has 13 amino acids. V lost 4 bases and J 2 bases, leaving 10 bases between the germline ends. CDR3 in DNA: TGTGCCAGCAGCCATGGACCAACCTACGAGCAGTACTTC. Translating gives CASSHGPTYEQYF.

This clonotype has just a few counts. V is TRBV7-3 and J is TRBJ2-1, with 8 positions matching TRBD2. The J segment lost 0 bases and the V segment lost 6 bases, leaving 7 bases of the junction unmatched. CDR3 size: 16 residues. Per the germline V gene, CDR1 is SGHTA and CDR2 is FQGTGA. DNA for the CDR3: TGTGCCAGCAGTTCAACCGGGACTAGCTCCTACAATGAGCAGTTCTTC. Translation: CASSSTGTSSYNEQFF.

This clonotype was seen only a few times. The rearrangement uses TRBV5-1 and TRBJ2-7; 10 nucleotides align to TRBD2. V trimming: 0 bases; J trimming: 1 base; junction bases outside the gene matches: 4. CDR1 is SGHRS and CDR2 is YFSETQ in the germline V gene. The CDR3 is 16 amino acids. The CDR3, as DNA: TGCGCCAGCAGCTTGGAGGCTAGCGGGGGTTCCTACGAGCAGTACTTC. Amino acids: CASSLEASGGSYEQYF.

This clonotype was counted only a few times. One junction end does not reproduce the germline sequence, and a read error may be involved. J is TRBJ2-3 and V is TRBV10-3; 10 positions agree with TRBD2. This CDR3 region has 14 residues. Germline CDR1 is ENHRY and CDR2 is SYGVKD. The CDR3 loop is CAIKASGSRDTQYF. CDR3 bases: TGTGCCATCAAGGCTAGCGGGAGCAGAGATACGCAGTATTTT.

This chain joins TRBV29-1 and TRBJ1-1; D is unresolved. Germline CDR1 is SQVTM and CDR2 is ANQGSEA. CDR3 length: 15 amino acids. The V gene lost 0 bases and the J gene lost 4 bases, with 15 bases spanning the gap. The CDR3 nucleotides are TGCAGCGTTGAAGATCGGGCAGCGGGCGGCACTGAAGCTTTCTTT. This encodes CSVEDRAAGGTEAFF.

The chain combines TRBV27 with TRBJ2-5; D perhaps matches TRBD2 (6 bases). V lost 4 bases to trimming and J lost 1 base, with 10 bases between them. The CDR3 sequence is 14 residues long. Per the germline V gene, CDR1 is MNHEY and CDR2 is SMNVEV (reference sequence). In DNA form, the CDR3 reads TGTGCCAGCAGTTCACGGGAGCCCCAAGAGACCCAGTACTTC. It yields the protein CASSSREPQETQYF.

This clonotype was detected a few times. J is TRBJ2-5 and V is TRBV7-2; D not resolved. Germline assignment: CDR1 SGHTA and CDR2 FQGNSA. The CDR3 extends over 14 amino acids. V lost 4 bases and J lost 4, with 13 bases in between. The CDR3 protein is CASSSFAAAETQYF. The CDR3 DNA follows: TGTGCCAGCAGCTCCTTTGCGGCCGCAGAGACCCAGTACTTC.